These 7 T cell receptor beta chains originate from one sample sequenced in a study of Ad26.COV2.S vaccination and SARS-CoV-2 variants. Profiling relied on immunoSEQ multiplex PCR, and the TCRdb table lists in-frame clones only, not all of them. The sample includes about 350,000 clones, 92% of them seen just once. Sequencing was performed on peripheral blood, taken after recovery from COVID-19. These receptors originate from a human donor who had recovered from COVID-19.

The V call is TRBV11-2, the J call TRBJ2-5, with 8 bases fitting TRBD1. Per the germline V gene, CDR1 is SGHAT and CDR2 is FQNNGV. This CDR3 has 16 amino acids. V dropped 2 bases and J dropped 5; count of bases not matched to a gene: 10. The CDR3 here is CASSLLTGERRETQYF. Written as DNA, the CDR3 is TGTGCCAGCAGCTTATTGACAGGGGAACGGAGGGAGACCCAGTACTTC.

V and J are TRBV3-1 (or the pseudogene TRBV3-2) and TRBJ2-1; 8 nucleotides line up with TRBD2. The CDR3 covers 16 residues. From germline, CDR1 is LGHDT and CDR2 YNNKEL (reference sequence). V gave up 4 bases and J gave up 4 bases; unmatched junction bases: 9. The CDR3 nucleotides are TGTGCCAGCAGCCCGCGCAGCGGGGGAGCGTACAATGAGCAGTTCTTC. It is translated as CASSPRSGGAYNEQFF.

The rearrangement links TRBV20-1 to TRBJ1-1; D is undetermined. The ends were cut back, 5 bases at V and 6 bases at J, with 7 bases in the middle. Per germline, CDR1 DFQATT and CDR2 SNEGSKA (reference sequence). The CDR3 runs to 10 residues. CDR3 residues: CSAPIPEAFF. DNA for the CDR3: TGCAGTGCTCCGATCCCTGAAGCTTTCTTT.

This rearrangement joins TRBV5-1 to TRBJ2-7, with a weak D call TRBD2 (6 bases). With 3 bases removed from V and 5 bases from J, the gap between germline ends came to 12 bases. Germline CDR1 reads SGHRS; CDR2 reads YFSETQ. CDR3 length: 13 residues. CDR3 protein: CASSYRGTHEQYF. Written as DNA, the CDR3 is TGCGCCAGCAGCTATCGGGGGACCCACGAGCAGTACTTC.

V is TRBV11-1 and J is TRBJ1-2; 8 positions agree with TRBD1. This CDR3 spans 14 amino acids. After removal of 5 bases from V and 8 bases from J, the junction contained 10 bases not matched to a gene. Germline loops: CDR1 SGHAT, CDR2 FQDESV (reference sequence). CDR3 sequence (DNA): TGTGCCAGCAGCGAGCGGGACAGGCCTTGGGGCTACACCTTC. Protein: CASSERDRPWGYTF.

The CDR3 region is CASSPADIWNTEAFF. In DNA form, the CDR3 reads TGTGCCAGCAGCCCAGCCGACATCTGGAACACTGAAGCTTTCTTT. This chain connects TRBV5-5 to TRBJ1-1; no clear D. The CDR3 covers 15 residues. V gave up 4 bases and J gave up 1 base, with 14 bases separating them. Germline V lookup: CDR1 SGHKS, CDR2 YYEKEE (reference sequence).

The CDR3 region is CASRGGRGTPSTDTQYF. The CDR3 DNA is TGTGCCAGCAGGGGGGGACGGGGGACCCCGAGCACAGATACGCAGTATTTT. V is TRBV11-2 and J is TRBJ2-3; possibly TRBD2 for D (6 bases). This CDR3 spans 17 amino acids. V shed 6 bases and J shed 0 bases, with 19 bases lying between them. CDR1 is SGHAT, CDR2 FQNNGV, per germline.